The rows below give T cell receptor beta chains drawn from one sample of a study of cytomegalovirus exposure and HLA in healthy donors. Some clones are missing from TCRdb's copy, which holds only in-frame ones; the method was immunoSEQ multiplex PCR. Of about 110,000 clones in the sample, over 65% are singletons; the top ten hold more than 0.7%. Material for sequencing was PBMCs. Every receptor here comes from a woman under 40 in good health and CMV-seronegative. Each CDR3 is given with its conserved first and last residue. A D gene is named only where the DNA matches it firmly. Not all rows give a size; the values are once, few, many and, for expanded clones, a class.

v_gene,abundance,d_gene,j_gene,CDR3nt,CDR3aa
TRBV30,.,TRBD1,TRBJ1-2,TGTGCCTGGAGGGTACTGACAGGGAATGGCTACACCTTC,CAWRVLTGNGYTF
TRBV19,few,.,TRBJ2-1,TGTGCCAGTAATCCTACGGGAGCCCCCACAAATGAGCAGTTCTTC,CASNPTGAPTNEQFF
TRBV19,once,.,TRBJ1-2,TGTGCCAGTAGCAAGTTCGAGATCGCGTCTAACTATGGCTACACCTTC,CASSKFEIASNYGYTF
TRBV5-8,.,.,TRBJ2-7,TGTGCCAGCAGCTTGGTTCGGGGAAGTGTCTACGAGCAGTACTTC,CASSLVRGSVYEQYF
TRBV6-5,.,TRBD1,TRBJ1-2,TGTGCCAGCAGGGGGACAGGGACGAATCATGGCTACACCTTC,CASRGTGTNHGYTF
TRBV13,.,TRBD1,TRBJ2-7,TGTGCCAGCAGCCAGGGGACAGCCTACGAGCAGTACTTC,CASSQGTAYEQYF
TRBV5-4,.,TRBD1,TRBJ2-7,TGTGCCAGCAGCCGGGACAGCCCCAGAAGGGAGCAGTACTTC,CASSRDSPRREQYF
TRBV10-3,.,.,TRBJ1-3,TGTGCCATCAGTGGCGCCTCCAACTCTGGAAACACCATATATTTT,CAISGASNSGNTIYF
TRBV11-3,.,.,TRBJ1-1,TGTGCCAGCAGCCCTGGGGGCGAGGAAGCTTTCTTT,CASSPGGEEAFF
TRBV30,.,TRBD1,TRBJ2-2,TGTGCCTGGAGTTGGGGGATCGGACAGGGGAGGAACACCGGGGAGCTGTTTTTT,CAWSWGIGQGRNTGELFF
TRBV6-6,.,TRBD1,TRBJ1-1,TGTGCCAGCAGGACGCAGGGGGACACTGAAGCTTTCTTT,CASRTQGDTEAFF
TRBV6-5,.,.,TRBJ1-1,TGTGCCAGCAGTTACTCGATGAGGCCGTCTGAAGCTTTCTTT,CASSYSMRPSEAFF
TRBV30,.,.,TRBJ1-1,TGTGCCGGGGGGGTCCCTGGTGGCACTGAAGCTTTCTTT,CAGGVPGGTEAFF
TRBV9,.,.,TRBJ2-1,TGTGCCAGCAGCGTAGGGCTAGCTGGATCCTACAATGAGCAGTTCTTC,CASSVGLAGSYNEQFF
TRBV7-9,.,TRBD2,TRBJ2-7,TGTGCCAGTACCAAACCGGGACTACCCTACGAGCAGTACTTC,CASTKPGLPYEQYF
TRBV6-5,.,TRBD1,TRBJ1-1,TGTGCCAGCAGCTTTGACAGGGTCGCTGAAGCTTTCTTT,CASSFDRVAEAFF
TRBV18,.,.,TRBJ2-7,TGTGCTAGCTCACCGGCAGTAGCTTCCCAAATCTACGAGCAGTACTTC,CASSPAVASQIYEQYF
TRBV30,.,TRBD1,TRBJ2-2,TGTGCCTGGAGAGGGACAGGGAATCGCGGGGAGCTGTTTTTT,CAWRGTGNRGELFF
TRBV5-1,.,.,TRBJ1-1,TGCGCCAGCTCCGACCGACAACCGAACACTGAAGCTTTCTTT,CASSDRQPNTEAFF
TRBV7-9,.,.,TRBJ1-1,TGTGCCAGCAGCTTAGGTCATGGCGGCACTGAAGCTTTCTTT,CASSLGHGGTEAFF
TRBV19,.,.,TRBJ2-7,TGTGCCAGTAGTCCCACAGGTCCATCCTACGAGCAGTACTTC,CASSPTGPSYEQYF
TRBV7-2,.,.,TRBJ2-3,TGTGCCAGCAGCTTAGTTCCACATACTAGCCCCCCCGATACGCAGTATTTT,CASSLVPHTSPPDTQYF
TRBV6-1,.,.,TRBJ1-1,TGTGCCAGCAGTGAACCAGGGATCATGAACACTGAAGCTTTCTTT,CASSEPGIMNTEAFF
TRBV7-9,few,.,TRBJ1-4,TGTGCCAGCAGCATAAGGGACAATCCAAATGAAAAACTGTTTTTT,CASSIRDNPNEKLFF
TRBV5-1,.,.,TRBJ1-1,TGCGCCAGCAGCTTAGACAGTGTGAACACTGAAGCTTTCTTT,CASSLDSVNTEAFF
TRBV6-6,.,.,TRBJ1-4,TGTGCCAGCAGGTTGCTAGGGACTCTCACGGAAAAACTGTTTTTT,CASRLLGTLTEKLFF
TRBV19,few,.,TRBJ1-6,TGTGCCAGTAGTGGCTGGACCAGGGGAGAATCACCCCTCCACTTT,CASSGWTRGESPLHF
TRBV7-8,.,.,TRBJ1-2,TGTGCCAGCAGCTTAGGGTTACTGAATGGCTACACCTTC,CASSLGLLNGYTF
TRBV14,.,.,TRBJ1-2,TGTGCCAGCAGCCCGACCCAGGGAATCGGCTATGGCTACACCTTC,CASSPTQGIGYGYTF
TRBV2,.,.,TRBJ2-6,TGTGCCACCCGATCAGGGTCCGGGGCCAACGTCCTGACTTTC,CATRSGSGANVLTF
TRBV5-6,.,.,TRBJ2-3,TGTGCCAGCAGCTTATACGGGAGTGGCGCAGATACGCAGTATTTT,CASSLYGSGADTQYF
TRBV7-9,.,.,TRBJ1-2,TGTGCCAGCAGCCCCCCGGGAGAAAGATTTTATGGCTACACCTTC,CASSPPGERFYGYTF
TRBV5-6,.,.,TRBJ1-2,TGTGCCAGCAGCTTGGGGTGGGACATTCCCCCCATGTATGGCTACACCTTC,CASSLGWDIPPMYGYTF
TRBV2,once,.,TRBJ2-7,TGTGCCAGTGAGACTAGGAACGAGCAGTACTTC,CASETRNEQYF
TRBV27,.,.,TRBJ1-1,TGTGCCAGCAAAAAGGGCCGAGGGGGGAACACTGAAGCTTTCTTT,CASKKGRGGNTEAFF
TRBV7-6,.,.,TRBJ1-4,TGTGCCAGCAGCTTAGCTCAATTTGAAAAACTGTTTTTT,CASSLAQFEKLFF
TRBV4-2,.,.,TRBJ1-5,TGTGCCAGCAGCCCCGCTGACAGTAGCAATCAGCCCCAGCATTTT,CASSPADSSNQPQHF
TRBV6-5,.,.,TRBJ2-2,TGTGCCTCCCGGAGGAGGCCTTGGGACGGGGAGCTGTTTTTT,CASRRRPWDGELFF
TRBV30,.,.,TRBJ1-3,TGTGCCTGGAGTGTGGAGTCAAGCCCTGGAAACACCATATATTTT,CAWSVESSPGNTIYF
TRBV27,.,.,TRBJ2-7,TGTGCCAGCAGTCCGGGATCCTACGAGCAGTACTTC,CASSPGSYEQYF
TRBV30,.,TRBD1,TRBJ2-7,TGTGCCTGGAGTGCAGGGGGCGGTGCCTACGAGCAGTACTTC,CAWSAGGGAYEQYF
TRBV5-1,.,.,TRBJ1-2,TGCGCCAGCAGCTTGGCAGGGTCTTCTGGCTACACCTTC,CASSLAGSSGYTF
TRBV7-6,.,.,TRBJ1-4,TGTGCCAGCACCCCGACCTTCGGAGGGGAAAAACTGTTTTTT,CASTPTFGGEKLFF
TRBV29-1,.,TRBD1,TRBJ2-5,TGCAGCGTTATTGGGACAGGGCTTCCAAAGACCCAGTACTTC,CSVIGTGLPKTQYF
TRBV2,.,.,TRBJ2-7,TGTGCCAGCAGTGTCGAGGGGGTATGGCACGAGCAGTACTTC,CASSVEGVWHEQYF
TRBV5-1,.,.,TRBJ2-7,TGCGCCAGCAGCTTGGTGGACTTGCACTCCTACGAGCAGTACTTC,CASSLVDLHSYEQYF
TRBV5-1,.,TRBD1,TRBJ2-3,TGCGCCAGCAGTGGCACCGGGACAGCGCGCACAGATACGCAGTATTTT,CASSGTGTARTDTQYF
TRBV19,.,.,TRBJ1-2,TGTGCCAGTAGTATTGGGACATCCGACTATGGCTACACCTTC,CASSIGTSDYGYTF
TRBV15,.,.,TRBJ2-7,TGTGCCACCAGCAGGCACACTAGCTCCTACGAGCAGTACTTC,CATSRHTSSYEQYF
TRBV18,.,.,TRBJ1-5,TGTGCCAGCTCACAAACTAGGGGGGGTGATCAGCCCCAGCATTTT,CASSQTRGGDQPQHF
TRBV5-6,once,.,TRBJ2-5,TGTGCCAGCAGCTTGTTTAGTAGCCTGGAGCACCAGTACTTC,CASSLFSSLEHQYF
TRBV18,.,.,TRBJ2-5,TGTGCCAGCTCACTATGGACGGAAGGGAGAGAGACCCAGTACTTC,CASSLWTEGRETQYF
TRBV12-5,.,TRBD2,TRBJ2-5,TGTGCTAGTGGTTTGGCCCGGACTAGCGGTGGGCTAATCGAGACCCAGTACTTC,CASGLARTSGGLIETQYF
TRBV7-2,.,.,TRBJ2-3,TGTGCCAGCAGCTTAGCCCACAACACAGATACGCAGTATTTT,CASSLAHNTDTQYF
TRBV6-5,.,TRBD1,TRBJ1-4,TGTGCCAGCAGGCGGACAGGGGCTAATGAAAAACTGTTTTTT,CASRRTGANEKLFF
TRBV4-1,.,TRBD1,TRBJ2-7,TGCGCCAGCAGCCGCGGCGAGGGGGCCGAGCAGTACTTC,CASSRGEGAEQYF
TRBV11-2,.,TRBD2,TRBJ2-3,TGTGCCAGCAGCTTAATTAGGAGAGTAGCGGGGAGCCCCACGCATACGCAGTATTTT,CASSLIRRVAGSPTHTQYF